Below, 18 T cell receptor beta chains from the same sample are listed, as sequenced in a study of blood T cell repertoires in COVID-19. Assay: immunoSEQ multiplex PCR; the TCRdb copy retains only in-frame clones and omits some. The sample has around 80,000 clones; 82% are singletons. Sequencing was done on a sample of peripheral blood. The source of these receptors is a man aged 55 to 70 with acute or convalescent COVID-19.

The V and J genes are TRBV6-6 and TRBJ2-2; 7 bases agree with TRBD1. Germline V CDR1 and CDR2: MNHNY, SVGAGI (reference sequence). The CDR3 length is 15 residues. With 4 bases clipped from V and 4 bases from J, the junction kept 6 bases outside the gene matches. For the CDR3, the DNA is TGTGCCAGCAGTTCCAGACAGGGTGGCACCGGGGAGCTGTTTTTT. It encodes CASSSRQGGTGELFF.

CDR3 nucleotides: TGTGCCAGCACACTACAGGGGGGGGACATTCAGTACTTC. Residues: CASTLQGGDIQYF. V gene TRBV7-2 combines with J gene TRBJ2-4, with D perhaps matching TRBD1 (8 bases). V lost 7 bases to trimming and J lost 8 bases, with 15 bases between them. The CDR3 totals 13 residues. The germline gives CDR1 SGHTA, CDR2 FQGNSA.

This chain joins TRBV20-1 and TRBJ2-3; D remains unclear. Germline CDR1 reads DFQATT; CDR2 reads SNEGSKA (reference sequence). CDR3 length: 11 residues. V shed 4 bases and J shed 4 bases, with 6 bases lying between them. The CDR3 loop reads CSATVADTQYF. The CDR3 coding sequence is TGCAGTGCTACGGTGGCAGATACGCAGTATTTT.

The chain uses TRBV18 and TRBJ2-2, with a tentative D call TRBD2 (5 bases). V lost 3 bases to trimming and J lost 4 bases, with 18 bases between them. Germline V gives CDR1 KGHSH, CDR2 LQKENI. The CDR3 runs 17 residues. Here the CDR3 DNA reads TGTGCCAGCTCACCGCTAGGACTCTCCTTAGTCACCGGGGAGCTGTTTTTT. Protein: CASSPLGLSLVTGELFF.

The chain uses TRBV29-1 and TRBJ1-2; D is possibly TRBD1 (6 bases). V lost 5 bases and J 7 bases, leaving 17 bases between the germline ends. This CDR3 has 13 residues. Looked up from germline, CDR1 is SQVTM and CDR2 is ANQGSEA. The CDR3 DNA reads as TGCAGCGTTCCCACCAACAGGGTGAGTGGCTACACCTTC. Protein product: CSVPTNRVSGYTF. The complete variable domain, with remaining parts taken from reference TRBV29-1 and TRBJ1-2, reads SAVISQKPSRDICQRGTSLTIQCQVDSQVTMMFWYRQQPGQSLTLIATANQGSEATYESGFVIDKFPISRPNLTFSTLTVSNMSPEDSSIYLCSVPTNRVSGYTFGSGTRLTVV.

This rearrangement joins TRBV11-2 to TRBJ1-2; 8 nucleotides match TRBD1. This CDR3 is 15 amino acids long. After removal of 5 bases from V and 6 bases from J, the junction contained 11 bases not matched to a gene. Germline V CDR1 and CDR2: SGHAT, FQNNGV. CDR3 sequence reads: CASSVQGVLRNGYTF. DNA of the CDR3: TGTGCCAGCAGCGTACAGGGGGTTCTCAGGAATGGCTACACCTTC. Together with reference TRBV11-2 and TRBJ1-2, the CDR3 gives the full variable domain: EAGVAQSPRYKIIEKRQSVAFWCNPISGHATLYWYQQILGQGPKLLIQFQNNGVVDDSQLPKDRFSAERLKGVDSTLKIQPAKLEDSAVYLCASSVQGVLRNGYTFGSGTRLTVV.

The V call is TRBV11-3, the J call TRBJ1-1; 8 nucleotides align to TRBD1. The germline V gene encodes CDR1 SGHNT and CDR2 YENEEA. Losses at the gene ends were 4 bases for V and 1 base for J; bases not matched to a gene: 8. This CDR3 region has 16 residues. CDR3 residues: CASSSRTGSGNTEAFF. The CDR3, as DNA: TGTGCCAGCAGCTCCCGGACAGGGAGTGGGAACACTGAAGCTTTCTTT.

This sequence joins TRBV28 and TRBJ1-2; 7 nucleotides agree with TRBD1. The germline V gene encodes CDR1 MDHEN and CDR2 SYDVKM. The CDR3 has 13 amino acids. The CDR3 region has the DNA TGTGCGACCTTGGACAGGCTAAATTATGGCTACACCTTC. Translation: CATLDRLNYGYTF.

The chain has TRBV18 and TRBJ1-1; 9 nucleotides align to TRBD1. The CDR3 spans 17 residues. Germline V CDR1 and CDR2: KGHSH, LQKENI. V trimming: 2 bases; J trimming: 3 bases; junction bases outside the gene matches: 10. The CDR3 protein is CASSPNVLGQGYTEAFF. CDR3 sequence (DNA): TGTGCCAGCTCACCAAATGTCCTAGGACAGGGGTACACTGAAGCTTTCTTT.

This chain joins TRBV12-3 or TRBV12-4 and TRBJ1-5; tentative D call: TRBD1 (6 bases). This CDR3 contains 13 residues. The V and J ends lost 6 bases and 5 bases respectively, with 11 bases between them. This chain's CDR3 is CASSRTVYQPQHF. The CDR3 DNA reads as TGTGCCAGCAGCCGGACAGTTTATCAGCCCCAGCATTTT.

CDR3 protein: CASSPGGREKLFF. The CDR3 DNA sequence: TGTGCCAGCAGCCCGGGGGGTAGAGAAAAACTGTTTTTT. The chain employs TRBV12-3 or TRBV12-4 and TRBJ1-4; tentatively, D is TRBD1 (5 bases). Trimming took 6 bases from V and 8 from J, leaving 13 bases between them. The CDR3 covers 13 residues.

The chain links TRBV7-9 to TRBJ2-5; weak D call: TRBD2 (5 bases). Trimming shortened V by 1 base and J by 4 bases, and 7 bases separated the two germline ends. Germline CDR1 SEHNR, CDR2 FQNEAQ (reference sequence). The CDR3 sequence is 13 residues long. The CDR3 DNA follows: TGTGCCAGCAGCTTAGTCGGAGGAGAGACCCAGTACTTC. Translation gives CASSLVGGETQYF.

The chain carries TRBV11-2 and TRBJ2-3; 14 bases agree with TRBD2. V was pared by 2 bases and J by 6 bases, with 10 bases of the junction left unmatched. CDR1 SGHAT and CDR2 FQNNGV come from the germline V gene. The length of the CDR3 is 18 residues. The chain's CDR3 is CASSLRRLAGGHGDTQYF. In nucleotides, the CDR3 is TGTGCCAGCAGCTTAAGGAGACTAGCGGGGGGGCATGGTGATACGCAGTATTTT.

This clone came up a few times. The chain uses TRBV6-6 and TRBJ2-2; the D gene is possibly TRBD2 (6 bases). V was clipped by 6 bases and J by 1 base, with 12 bases between them. The V gene's germline CDR1 is MNHNY and CDR2 SVGAGI (reference sequence). The CDR3 is 15 residues long. The CDR3 coding sequence is TGTGCCAGCAGCACACACGGGAGGAACACCGGGGAGCTGTTTTTT. This encodes CASSTHGRNTGELFF.

V usage is TRBV2 and J usage is TRBJ2-7, with a possible D match to TRBD2 (6 bases). Germline V gives CDR1 SNHLY, CDR2 FYNNEI. The V gene lost 8 bases and the J gene lost 2 bases, with 13 bases spanning the gap. The CDR3 is 13 residues long. The CDR3 nucleotides are TGTGCCAGCGGCGAGGGACTCGCCTACGAGCAGTACTTC. Encoded protein: CASGEGLAYEQYF.

This clone has only one observation. The chain combines TRBV29-1 with TRBJ2-5; tentative D call: TRBD1 (6 bases). The CDR3 has 14 amino acids. Germline V gives CDR1 SQVTM, CDR2 ANQGSEA. V was pared by 1 base and J by 4 bases, with 13 bases between. This CDR3 reads CSVEGLGAGETQYF. As DNA, the CDR3 is TGCAGCGTTGAAGGGCTGGGGGCAGGAGAGACCCAGTACTTC. The variable domain in full, with the rest retrieved from reference TRBV29-1 and TRBJ2-5, is SAVISQKPSRDICQRGTSLTIQCQVDSQVTMMFWYRQQPGQSLTLIATANQGSEATYESGFVIDKFPISRPNLTFSTLTVSNMSPEDSSIYLCSVEGLGAGETQYFGPGTRLLVL.

This clone was detected only once. The rearrangement uses TRBV7-9 and TRBJ1-6; 7 nucleotides align to TRBD1. The CDR3 has 15 amino acids. CDR1 is SEHNR, CDR2 FQNEAQ, per germline (reference sequence). V gave up 2 bases and J gave up 5 bases; unmatched junction bases: 3. CDR3 sequence (DNA): TGTGCCAGCAGCTTACGCCAGGGGGATAATTCACCCCTCCACTTT. Its translation: CASSLRQGDNSPLHF.

V is TRBV7-2 and J is TRBJ1-5; TRBD1 matches at 9 bases. CDR1 is SGHTA and CDR2 is FQGNSA in the germline V gene. The V segment lost 5 bases and the J segment 7 bases; nucleotides outside the gene matches: 9. CDR3 size: 15 residues. CDR3 sequence: CASSAGQGRAQPQHF. CDR3 DNA: TGTGCCAGCAGCGCGGGACAGGGTAGGGCCCAGCCCCAGCATTTT.